This T cell receptor beta chain stems from a study of OX40 agonist ivuxolimab in advanced cancers. A note on the overall study: Ivuxolimab was an agonistic, fully human IgG2 monoclonal antibody directed against OX40 (CD134), a costimulatory receptor. Intravenous ivuxolimab was administered to patients every 2 weeks at six dose levels: 0.01, 0.1, 0.3, 1.5, 3 and 10 mg/kg. Among the approximately 50 dose-escalation patients, roughly 20 had hepatocellular carcinoma, approximately 15 melanoma, 9 renal cell carcinoma and 9 head and neck cancer. In the dose-escalation cohort, roughly 80% of patients were male, and the mean age was approximately 64 years, with a range of about 23 to 80. Patients were allowed to have had prior anti-PD-1, anti-PD-L1 or anti-CTLA-4 therapy, and roughly two fifths of the dose-escalation patients had been treated with checkpoint inhibitors. Partial responses were achieved by three dose-escalation patients, of whom one had hepatocellular carcinoma and two had cutaneous melanoma. Peripheral TCRbeta sequencing was intended to test whether TCR sequence diversity was altered and clonal T-cell expansion was caused by ivuxolimab. The paper describes the monotherapy dose-escalation part (N ≈ 50 patients) of the phase I trial of ivuxolimab.

The research as a whole found: At doses of 0.1 to 3.0 mg/kg, clonal expansion of both CD4+ and CD8+ blood T cells was observed from baseline to week 6. In the 0.1-3.0 mg/kg groups, partial responders had among the lowest normalized peripheral clonal expansion, particularly in CD8+ T cells. The antigen specificity of the peripheral T cells that underwent clonal expansion was not determined. After ivuxolimab, expanded clones were on average more numerous among CD8+ T cells than among CD4+ T cells. Low levels of normalized T-cell clonal expansion were also seen in some nonresponding patients.

V gives up 1 base and J gives up 4 bases, and the segment between their germline ends measures 14 bases. The CDR3 contains 15 residues, cysteine and phenylalanine counted. Only CDR3 DNA remains: 45 bases, in frame from the first base. CDR1 LNHDA and CDR2 SQIVND were looked up in the germline V gene (reference sequence). Patients with autoimmune disease history or receiving systemic immunosuppression were excluded from the trial. Peripheral blood for TCR sequencing was collected from all dose cohorts at baseline, on cycle 4 day 1, and on cycle 7 day 1. Samples came from an open-label, multicenter, first-in-human phase I dose-escalation trial of ivuxolimab. Adults with locally advanced or metastatic melanoma, renal cell carcinoma, hepatocellular carcinoma or head and neck squamous cell carcinoma were enrolled in the trial. CD4+ and CD8+ T cells were sorted separately from peripheral blood before TCR sequencing.

This clone was observed a single time. Its antigen has not been determined. No much larger clone is present one base from it, and per-base qualities are unavailable. To sequence the TCRbeta CDR3 region, genomic DNA was isolated from the sorted cells. The immunoSEQ Assay was used to sequence the TCRbeta CDR3 regions. TCRdb provides this immuneACCESS table in a form limited to in-frame rearrangements. Some clones are lacking; in checked studies, under half of them reflect an unresolved V gene, and why the rest are absent is not known. Within this sample are tens of thousands of clones, with roughly 84% of them counted one time only. The ten largest make up around 0.8% of the sample.

The receptor's source is an adult with an advanced solid tumor such as melanoma, head and neck, liver or kidney cancer. The rearrangement joined TRBV19 to TRBJ2-7; TRBD2 is possibly the D segment (6 matching bases). The sample was CD4+ or CD8+ T cells sorted from blood, taken in a trial of the OX40 agonist ivuxolimab. CDR3 loop: CASSIGREVSYEQYF. The nucleotides read TGTGCCAGTAGTATAGGCAGGGAGGTTTCGTACGAGCAGTACTTC.